The TCR beta chain described here comes from a study of cytomegalovirus exposure and HLA in healthy donors. At the level of the study: The platform used for the 120 or so validation repertoires matched that of the roughly 630 first-cohort repertoires, a later analysis reported. Study observations and caveats: In vitro checks showed that a few CMV-associated chains really do target CMV antigens.

Profiled with immunoSEQ multiplex PCR; TCRdb holds only in-frame clones, not every one. The repertoire holds more than 200,000 clones, about 90% seen once, with around 3.3% in the top ten. Notes on this clone: Its target is not known.

The CDR3 covers 15 residues. The germline CDR1 and CDR2 sequences are SGHNT and YYREEE (reference sequence). V was cut by 2 bases and J by 2 bases, with 12 bases left in between. The rearrangement links TRBV5-4 to TRBJ2-3; D possibly uses TRBD1 or TRBD2 (6 bases each). The source is a woman between 25 and 40 years old in good health and CMV-seronegative. The source material was PBMCs. CDR3 protein: CASSLGGHPTDTQYF. CDR3 DNA sequence: TGTGCCAGCAGCTTAGGGGGGCACCCCACAGATACGCAGTATTTT.